This entry lists 17 T cell receptor beta chains sequenced from one sample in a study of T cells in Graves' hyperthyroidism and ophthalmopathy. TCR beta CDR3 region amplification was performed from RNA transcripts. The HTBI primer set was used in a first-round RT-PCR of the TCR CDR3. One entry per CDR3 protein results from TCRdb running MiXCR on the multiplex PCR reads. The sample has a few hundred thousand distinct CDR3 sequences, approximately 15% seen once; the top ten hold less than 20%. The source material was blood. Receptors originate from a woman between 18 and 29 years old with Graves' hyperthyroidism.

In this sample, this clonotype turned up many times. CDR3 loop: CASSRQASSSYEQYF. As DNA, the CDR3 is TGCGCCAGCAGCCGACAGGCTTCTAGCTCCTACGAGCAGTACTTC. The chain carries TRBV5-1 and TRBJ2-7, with a possible D match to TRBD1 (6 bases). Looked up from germline, CDR1 is SGHRS and CDR2 is YFSETQ. The CDR3 is made up of 15 amino acids. V was pared by 4 bases and J by 0 bases, with 14 bases between.

This clonotype was counted at least ten times. V is TRBV18 and J is TRBJ1-1; 8 bases match TRBD1. The CDR3 consists of 12 residues. Germline CDR1 is KGHSH and CDR2 is LQKENI. The J segment lost 11 bases and the V segment lost 1 base, leaving 3 bases of the junction unmatched. The CDR3 loop is CASSPQGQVAFF. The CDR3 DNA sequence: TGTGCCAGCTCACCACAGGGACAGGTGGCTTTCTTT.

This clonotype was detected a few times. V gene TRBV5-1 combines with J gene TRBJ2-2; D tentatively fits TRBD1 or TRBD2 (6 bases each). Germline V gene lookup returns CDR1 SGHRS and CDR2 YFSETQ. V lost 2 bases and J lost 4, with 15 bases in between. The CDR3 totals 16 residues. The CDR3 DNA follows: TGCGCCAGCAGCTTTACTGGCGGAGGGGGCACCGGGGAGCTGTTTTTT. The encoded protein is CASSFTGGGGTGELFF.

This clonotype was observed at least ten times. The rearrangement links TRBV6-1 to TRBJ2-7; D is undetermined. The CDR3 loop spans 13 amino acids. Germline assignment: CDR1 MNHNS and CDR2 SASEGT. The V end was cut by 8 bases, the J end by 3 bases, with 14 bases between. Written as DNA, the CDR3 is TGTGCCAGCGGCGAGATTTCCAGCTACGAGCAGTACTTC. Translation gives CASGEISSYEQYF.

This clonotype turned up a few times. This chain joins TRBV3-1 and TRBJ2-2; tentative D call: TRBD2 (6 bases). Germline CDR1 and CDR2: LGHDT and YNNKEL (reference sequence). Between the trimmed V and J ends, which lost 5 bases and 9 bases, there was a span of 19 bases. The CDR3 contains 15 residues. The CDR3, as DNA: TGTGCCAGCAGCTTACTAGCCGGCCGCAGCCGGGAGCTGTTTTTT. This encodes CASSLLAGRSRELFF.

The gene calls are TRBV6-5 and TRBJ2-1; TRBD1 matches 7 bases. V shed 0 bases and J 5 bases; nucleotides not matched to a gene: 1. This CDR3 region has 14 residues. Germline CDR1 reads MNHEY; CDR2 reads SVGAGI. The CDR3 DNA reads as TGTGCCAGCAGTTACTCGACAGGGAACAATGAGCAGTTCTTC. Residues: CASSYSTGNNEQFF.

This clonotype came up a few times. The chain couples TRBV20-1 to TRBJ2-1, with 13 bases identical to TRBD2. Germline values: CDR1 DFQATT, CDR2 SNEGSKA (reference sequence). V shed 5 bases and J 10 bases; nucleotides not matched to a gene: 11. CDR3 length equals 15 residues. The CDR3 sequence: CSASRLAGGTREQFF. The DNA for the CDR3 is TGCAGTGCTTCCCGACTAGCGGGAGGAACGAGGGAGCAGTTCTTC.

In regard to this clonotype: A much larger clone lies a single base off, so this may be a read error. This chain joins TRBV19 and TRBJ1-1; D is ambiguous. This CDR3 region has 13 residues. V was pared by 7 bases and J by 1 base, with 10 bases between. Germline V gives CDR1 LNHDA, CDR2 SQIVND (reference sequence). CDR3 nucleotides: TGTGCCAGTAAGGCGGGCACGAACACTGAAGCTTTCTTT. It codes for CASKAGTNTEAFF.

This clonotype was detected ten times or more. The chain recombines TRBV12-3 or TRBV12-4 with TRBJ2-7; D not certain. CDR3 size: 13 residues. V was shortened by 1 base and J by 6 bases, with 10 bases between the two germline ends. This chain's CDR3 is CASSLGPILEQYF. CDR3 nucleotides: TGTGCCAGCAGTTTAGGACCGATTCTCGAGCAGTACTTC.

This clonotype was counted many times. The chain couples TRBV27 to TRBJ2-1; unclear D gene. Germline assignment: CDR1 MNHEY and CDR2 SMNVEV (reference sequence). The CDR3 has 14 residues. Trimming left V 5 bases short and J 5 bases short, with 13 bases between. The CDR3: CASSLQGDDNEQFF. DNA for the CDR3: TGTGCCAGCAGTCTTCAAGGAGACGACAATGAGCAGTTCTTC.

To note about this clonotype: One end of the junction fails to match germline, which may point to a read error. This rearrangement joins TRBV12-5 to TRBJ2-5; the D is unclear. CDR1 and CDR2 from the germline V gene are LGHNT and FRNRAP. The CDR3 covers 16 residues. CDR3 bases: TGTGCTAGCGGTTTTCACAATTTAGGGCGAGAAAAGACCCAGTACTTC. The encoded protein is CASGFHNLGREKTQYF.

This clonotype was observed many times. V gene TRBV7-6 combines with J gene TRBJ2-2, with TRBD2 matching 9 bases. Trimming took 8 bases from V and 2 from J; bases not matched to a gene: 0. The CDR3 contains 13 residues. Germline V gives CDR1 SGHVS, CDR2 FNYEAQ. The chain's CDR3 is CASGTSNTGELFF. DNA for the CDR3: TGTGCCAGCGGGACTAGCAACACCGGGGAGCTGTTTTTT.

This clonotype was detected ten times or more. This rearrangement joins TRBV7-9 to TRBJ2-7; 10 bases are shared with TRBD2. Germline V gene lookup returns CDR1 SEHNR and CDR2 FQNEAQ (reference sequence). CDR3 size: 16 residues. The trim removed 5 bases at V and 5 bases at J, leaving 12 bases unmatched. The CDR3 here is CASSPMRLAGEDEQYF. The CDR3 DNA reads TGTGCCAGCAGCCCTATGAGGCTAGCGGGAGAAGACGAGCAGTACTTC.

V and J are TRBV11-2 and TRBJ2-5; tentative D call: TRBD2 (5 bases). Trimming pared 0 bases from V and 9 bases from J, leaving 20 bases between. The CDR3 has 16 residues. CDR1 is SGHAT and CDR2 is FQNNGV in the germline V gene. The CDR3 here is CASSLDRQDGMEAQYF. CDR3 sequence (DNA): TGTGCCAGCAGCTTAGACCGCCAGGATGGGATGGAGGCCCAGTACTTC.

This clonotype was counted many times. The genes are TRBV7-9 and TRBJ1-1, with D unresolved. V lost 1 base and J 11 bases, leaving 11 bases between the germline ends. In germline, CDR1 is SEHNR, CDR2 FQNEAQ (reference sequence). This CDR3 has 12 amino acids. CDR3 sequence reads: CASSLGGSGAFF. The CDR3 DNA follows: TGTGCCAGCAGCTTAGGAGGGAGTGGCGCTTTCTTT.

This clonotype was counted only a few times. This chain joins TRBV12-5 and TRBJ1-1; D possibly corresponds to TRBD1 (6 bases). CDR1 and CDR2 from the germline V gene are LGHNT and FRNRAP. The CDR3 has 18 amino acids. V was trimmed by 0 bases and J by 1 base, leaving 18 bases between them. The CDR3: CASGLVGRGLIENTEAFF. The CDR3 coding sequence is TGTGCTAGTGGTTTGGTAGGCAGGGGTCTTATCGAGAACACTGAAGCTTTCTTT.

This clonotype came up many times. V gene TRBV7-2 combines with J gene TRBJ1-2; 8 bases align to TRBD1. The length of the CDR3 is 15 residues. Trimming took 0 bases from V and 8 from J; bases not matched to a gene: 8. CDR1 is SGHTA, CDR2 FQGNSA, per germline. The CDR3: CASSLAVTGASGYTF. CDR3 coding DNA: TGTGCCAGCAGCTTAGCCGTGACAGGGGCGTCGGGCTACACCTTC.